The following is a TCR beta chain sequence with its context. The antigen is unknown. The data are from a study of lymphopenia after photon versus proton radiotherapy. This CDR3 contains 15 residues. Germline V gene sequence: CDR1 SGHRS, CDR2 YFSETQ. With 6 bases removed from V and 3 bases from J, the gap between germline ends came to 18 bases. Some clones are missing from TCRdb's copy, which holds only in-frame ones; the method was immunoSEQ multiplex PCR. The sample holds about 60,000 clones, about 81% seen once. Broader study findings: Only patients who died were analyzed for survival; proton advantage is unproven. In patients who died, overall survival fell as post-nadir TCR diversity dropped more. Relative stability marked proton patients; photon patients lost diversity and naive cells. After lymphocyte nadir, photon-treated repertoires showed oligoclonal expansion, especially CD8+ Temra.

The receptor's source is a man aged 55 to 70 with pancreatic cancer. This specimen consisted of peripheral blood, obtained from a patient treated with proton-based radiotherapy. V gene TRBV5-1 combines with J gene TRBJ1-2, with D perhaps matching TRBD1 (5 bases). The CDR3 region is CASKSEDTRDYGYTF. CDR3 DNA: TGCGCCAGCAAAAGTGAGGACACTAGGGACTATGGCTACACCTTC.